A single sample is the source of the 4 T cell receptor beta chains below, sequenced in a study of T cells in Graves' hyperthyroidism and ophthalmopathy. Amplified regions were TCR beta CDR3 sequences from RNA transcripts. RT-PCR in the first round (using the HTBI primer set) targeted the TCR CDR3. TCRdb reanalysed the multiplex PCR reads using MiXCR and keeps one entry per CDR3 protein. The sample records roughly 380,000 distinct CDR3 sequences, approximately 12% being singletons. The sample taken for sequencing was blood. The receptors shown here come from a man aged 30 to 45 with Graves' hyperthyroidism that later progressed to Graves' ophthalmopathy.

Concerning this clonotype: A much larger clone lies a single base off, so this may be a read error. The chain employs TRBV6-4 and TRBJ1-1; D gene unclear. This CDR3 spans 15 amino acids. Trimming cost V 6 bases and J 0 bases, with 14 bases left between them. Germline CDR1 and CDR2: MRHNA and SNTAGT. CDR3 sequence reads: CASRDPRHLNTEAFF. Written as DNA, the CDR3 is TGTGCCAGCAGAGATCCGAGACACTTGAACACTGAAGCTTTCTTT.

This clonotype has just a few counts. In DNA, the CDR3 is TGTGCCTGGAGTATTAGCGGGGGTTATGGGGAGCTGTTTTTT. The encoded protein is CAWSISGGYGELFF. This chain links TRBV30 with TRBJ2-2, with 9 bases aligning to TRBD2. The germline CDR1 and CDR2 sequences are GTSNPN and SVGIG (reference sequence). Losses at the gene ends were 2 bases for V and 8 bases for J; bases not matched to a gene: 6. CDR3 length: 14 residues.

Many counts were recorded for this clonotype. V and J are TRBV9 and TRBJ2-5; D gene ambiguous. The germline gives CDR1 SGDLS, CDR2 YYNGEE. The CDR3 is 14 amino acids. Trimming cost V 0 bases and J 5 bases, with 11 bases left between them. The CDR3 is CASSVGSDRETQYF. The CDR3 nucleotides read TGTGCCAGCAGCGTAGGCAGCGATCGGGAGACCCAGTACTTC.

The V call is TRBV29-1, the J call TRBJ1-1; a weak D match, TRBD1 (6 bases). The V and J ends lost 8 bases and 11 bases respectively, with 15 bases between them. Per the germline V gene, CDR1 is SQVTM and CDR2 is ANQGSEA. The CDR3 spans 10 residues. CDR3 amino acids: CSLEGGGAFF. The CDR3 DNA sequence: TGCAGCCTCGAGGGGGGAGGTGCTTTCTTT.